Listed here are 10 T cell receptor beta chains from one sample, sequenced in a study of CD8 T cells in ankylosing spondylitis. One entry per CDR3 protein, called by TCRdb with MiXCR from the 5' RACE reads. This table holds 300,000 to 350,000 distinct CDR3 sequences, 11% found once. Sequencing was carried out using blood, either unsorted or a sorted T cell fraction (not recorded which). Receptors originate from a female donor with ankylosing spondylitis or in good health (not recorded which).

Turning to this clonotype: A much larger clone lies a single base off, so this may be a read error. The chain combines TRBV20-1 with TRBJ2-1, with TRBD2 matching 7 bases. This CDR3 comprises 15 residues. Germline CDR1 reads DFQATT; CDR2 reads SNEGSKA (reference sequence). The CDR3 DNA sequence: TGCAGTGCCCCCCGAACCAGCGGGATTCCCTCTGAGAAGTTCTTC. It encodes CSAPRTSGIPSEKFF.

In this sample, this clonotype turned up many times. The chain joins TRBV5-1 to TRBJ2-3; 9 bases map to TRBD1. V shed 5 bases and J 1 base; nucleotides not matched to a gene: 2. The CDR3 extends over 14 amino acids. Per germline, CDR1 SGHRS and CDR2 YFSETQ. CDR3 protein: CASRRDRGTDTQYF. Here the CDR3 DNA reads TGCGCCAGCAGGCGGGACAGGGGCACAGATACGCAGTATTTT.

This rearrangement joins TRBV14 to TRBJ2-1; D not certain. CDR3 length: 16 amino acids. V was clipped by 0 bases and J by 2 bases, with 11 bases between them. The germline V gene encodes CDR1 SGHDN and CDR2 FVKESK. The chain's CDR3 is CASSQDGILPYNEQFF. CDR3 coding DNA: TGTGCCAGCAGCCAAGATGGTATCCTTCCCTACAATGAGCAGTTCTTC.

This clonotype was recorded at least ten times. The chain couples TRBV5-1 to TRBJ2-1, with D tentatively TRBD1 (6 bases). Trimming cost V 0 bases and J 1 base, with 11 bases left between them. This CDR3 is 16 amino acids long. Germline CDR1 and CDR2: SGHRS and YFSETQ. The CDR3 sequence is CASSLDTTGSYNEQFF. CDR3 coding DNA: TGCGCCAGCAGCTTGGATACAACAGGGTCCTACAATGAGCAGTTCTTC. Looking up the rest from reference TRBV5-1 and TRBJ2-1 gives the full variable domain: KAGVTQTPRYLIKTRGQQVTLSCSPISGHRSVSWYQQTPGQGLQFLFEYFSETQRNKGNFPGRFSGRQFSNSRSEMNVSTLELGDSALYLCASSLDTTGSYNEQFFGPGTRLTVL.

Ten or more counts support this clonotype. The V gene is TRBV5-1, the J gene TRBJ1-1; D gene unclear. Germline assignment: CDR1 SGHRS and CDR2 YFSETQ. Trimming took 0 bases from V and 0 from J, leaving 12 bases between them. CDR3 length: 16 amino acids. In DNA form, the CDR3 reads TGCGCCAGCAGCTTGGGCGAGGGCAGGATGAACACTGAAGCTTTCTTT. This gives the protein CASSLGEGRMNTEAFF.

This clonotype was counted ten times or more. This chain joins TRBV29-1 and TRBJ2-1, with 10 bases lining up with TRBD2. The J segment lost 10 bases and the V segment lost 3 bases, leaving 6 bases of the junction unmatched. The CDR3 spans 13 residues. In germline, CDR1 is SQVTM, CDR2 ANQGSEA. The CDR3 reads CSVDIGLAEEQFF. Written as DNA, the CDR3 is TGCAGCGTTGATATAGGACTAGCGGAAGAGCAGTTCTTC.

This clonotype was detected ten times or more. V and J are TRBV9 and TRBJ2-3, with D unresolved. V was pared by 3 bases and J by 6 bases, with 11 bases between. The CDR3 covers 13 residues. Per the germline V gene, CDR1 is SGDLS and CDR2 is YYNGEE. The CDR3 reads CASSGKGQDTQYF. The CDR3 DNA is TGTGCCAGCAGCGGTAAAGGGCAGGATACGCAGTATTTT.

This clonotype was counted only a few times. The rearrangement links TRBV5-6 to TRBJ2-1; TRBD2 aligns across 9 bases. The V segment lost 4 bases and the J segment 7 bases; nucleotides outside the gene matches: 12. Per germline, CDR1 SGHDT and CDR2 YYEEEE. The CDR3 is made up of 16 amino acids. For the CDR3, the DNA is TGTGCCAGCAGCCCCTACTTTAGCGGGAGTGGAAATGAGCAGTTCTTC. It is translated as CASSPYFSGSGNEQFF.

Notes on this clonotype: Possible read error: a much larger clone is one base away. The V call is TRBV25-1, the J call TRBJ2-1; no definite D call. The CDR3 consists of 17 residues. Per germline, CDR1 MGHDK and CDR2 SYGVNS. V lost 2 bases to trimming and J lost 0 bases, with 14 bases between them. For the CDR3, the DNA is TGTGCCAGCAGTGAACTTGGGGTCCAGAGCTCCTACAATGAGCAGTTCTTC. This translates into CASSELGVQSSYNEQFF. The entire variable domain, with the rest obtained from reference TRBV25-1 and TRBJ2-1, is as follows: EADIYQTPRYLVIGTGKKITLECSQTMGHDKMYWYQQDPGMELHLIHYSYGVNSTEKGDLSSESTVSRIRTEHFPLTLESARPSHTSQYLCASSELGVQSSYNEQFFGPGTRLTVL.

This clonotype was seen repeatedly, ten times or more. The chain uses TRBV20-1 and TRBJ1-2; tentative D call: TRBD1 (5 bases). Germline assignment: CDR1 DFQATT and CDR2 SNEGSKA (reference sequence). V lost 0 bases and J lost 4, with 9 bases in between. The CDR3 length is 13 residues. For the CDR3, the DNA is TGCAGTGCTAGAGATACTGGGGCCTATGGCTACACCTTC. Translated: CSARDTGAYGYTF.